The clone carrying this T cell receptor beta chain was recorded a few times. Its antigen is not identified. Quantitative barcoded 5'-RACE was used to prepare TCR beta libraries. MiXCR, applied by TCRdb to the 5' RACE reads, yields one record per CDR3 protein. The sample contains approximately 210,000 distinct CDR3 sequences, about 13% of which appear only once. The data were obtained in a study of CD8 T cells in ankylosing spondylitis. Whole-study results and caveats: In ankylosing spondylitis patients, matched synovial fluid reportedly showed significant enrichment of disease-linked clones. Disease-linked clones displayed a CD8+ phenotype and appeared relatively rarely in peripheral blood.

Germline CDR1 reads MNHNS; CDR2 reads SASEGT. The trim removed 6 bases at V and 3 bases at J, leaving 8 bases unmatched. CDR3 length: 16 amino acids. The chain has TRBV6-1 and TRBJ2-3; 11 nucleotides agree with TRBD2. The sequenced material came from blood, either unsorted or a sorted T cell fraction (not recorded which). This receptor was identified in a male donor with ankylosing spondylitis or in good health (not recorded which). The DNA for the CDR3 is TGTGCCAGCAGCCCTGGGACTAGCGGAATAACAGATACGCAGTATTTT. This sequence encodes CASSPGTSGITDTQYF.